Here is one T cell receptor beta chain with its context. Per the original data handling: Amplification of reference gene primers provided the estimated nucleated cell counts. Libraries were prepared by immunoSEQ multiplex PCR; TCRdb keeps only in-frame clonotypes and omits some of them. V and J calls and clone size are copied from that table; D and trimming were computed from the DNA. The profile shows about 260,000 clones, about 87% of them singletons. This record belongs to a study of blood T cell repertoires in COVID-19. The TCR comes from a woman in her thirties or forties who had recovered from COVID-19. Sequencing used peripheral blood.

The CDR3: CASSHFHSSGNTIYF. The CDR3 DNA reads as TGTGCCAGCAGTCATTTTCACAGTTCGGGAAACACCATATATTTT. This chain connects TRBV3-1 (or the pseudogene TRBV3-2) to TRBJ1-3, with D unclear. Germline CDR1 and CDR2: LGHDT and YNNKEL (reference sequence). This CDR3 is built from 15 residues. V was trimmed by 6 bases and J by 4 bases, leaving 16 bases between them.